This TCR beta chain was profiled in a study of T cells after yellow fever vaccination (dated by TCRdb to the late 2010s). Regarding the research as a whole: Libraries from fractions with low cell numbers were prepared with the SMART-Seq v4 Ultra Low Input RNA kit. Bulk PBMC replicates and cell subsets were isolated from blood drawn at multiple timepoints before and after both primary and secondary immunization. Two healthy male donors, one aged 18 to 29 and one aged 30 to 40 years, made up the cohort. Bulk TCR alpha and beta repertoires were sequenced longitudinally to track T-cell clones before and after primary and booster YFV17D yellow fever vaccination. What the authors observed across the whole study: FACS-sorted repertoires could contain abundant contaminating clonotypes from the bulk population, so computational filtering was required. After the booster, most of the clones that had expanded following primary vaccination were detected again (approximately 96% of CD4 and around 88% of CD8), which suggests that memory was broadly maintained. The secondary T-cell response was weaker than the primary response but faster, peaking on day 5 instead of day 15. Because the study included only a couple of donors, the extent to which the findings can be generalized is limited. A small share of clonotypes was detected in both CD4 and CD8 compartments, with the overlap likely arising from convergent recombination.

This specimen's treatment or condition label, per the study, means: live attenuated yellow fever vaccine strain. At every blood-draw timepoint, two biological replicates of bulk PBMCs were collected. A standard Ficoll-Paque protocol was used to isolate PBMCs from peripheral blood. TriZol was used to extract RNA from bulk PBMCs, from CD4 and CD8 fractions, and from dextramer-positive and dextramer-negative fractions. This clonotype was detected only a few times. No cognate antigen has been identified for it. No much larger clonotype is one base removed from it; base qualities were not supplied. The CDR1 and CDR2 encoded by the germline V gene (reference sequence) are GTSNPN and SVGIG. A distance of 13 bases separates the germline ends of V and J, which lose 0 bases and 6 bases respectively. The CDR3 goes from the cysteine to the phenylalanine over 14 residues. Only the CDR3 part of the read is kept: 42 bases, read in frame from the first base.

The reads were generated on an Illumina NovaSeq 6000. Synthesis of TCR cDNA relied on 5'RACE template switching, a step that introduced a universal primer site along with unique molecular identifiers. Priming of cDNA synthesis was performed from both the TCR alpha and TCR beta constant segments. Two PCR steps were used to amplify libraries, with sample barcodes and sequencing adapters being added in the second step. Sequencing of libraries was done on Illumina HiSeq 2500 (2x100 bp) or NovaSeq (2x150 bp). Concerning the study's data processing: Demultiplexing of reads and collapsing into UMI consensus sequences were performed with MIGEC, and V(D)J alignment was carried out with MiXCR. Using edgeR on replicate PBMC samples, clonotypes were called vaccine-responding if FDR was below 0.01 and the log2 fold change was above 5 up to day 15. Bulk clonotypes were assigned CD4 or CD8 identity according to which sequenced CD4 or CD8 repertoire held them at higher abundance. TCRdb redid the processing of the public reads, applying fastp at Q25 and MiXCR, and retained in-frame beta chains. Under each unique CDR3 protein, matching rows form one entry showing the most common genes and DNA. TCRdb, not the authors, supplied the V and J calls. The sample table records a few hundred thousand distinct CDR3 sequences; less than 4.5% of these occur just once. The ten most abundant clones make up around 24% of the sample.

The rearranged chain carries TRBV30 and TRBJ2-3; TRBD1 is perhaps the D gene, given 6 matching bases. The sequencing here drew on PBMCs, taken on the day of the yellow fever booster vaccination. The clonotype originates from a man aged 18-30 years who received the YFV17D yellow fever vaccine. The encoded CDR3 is CAWSVHRAPDTQYF. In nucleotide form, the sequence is TGTGCCTGGAGTGTACACAGGGCCCCCGATACGCAGTATTTT.